The entry below gives a single T cell receptor (beta chain) sequence along with its context. TCRdb's copy holds only in-frame clones and misses some; the assay was immunoSEQ multiplex PCR. This table has over 250,000 clones, around 84% appearing once. The sample comes from a study of blood T cell repertoires in COVID-19. Germline V CDR1 and CDR2: SNHLY, FYNNEI. The CDR3 length is 14 residues. The V gene lost 4 bases and the J gene lost 0 bases, with 7 bases spanning the gap. Material for sequencing was PBMCs or T cells enriched from blood (not recorded which). This sequence joins TRBV2 and TRBJ1-3, with D uncertain. This TCR was recovered from a man in his forties or fifties who had been exposed to COVID-19. CDR3 protein: CASSGASSGNTIYF. The CDR3 DNA reads as TGTGCCAGCAGTGGCGCATCCTCTGGAAACACCATATATTTT.